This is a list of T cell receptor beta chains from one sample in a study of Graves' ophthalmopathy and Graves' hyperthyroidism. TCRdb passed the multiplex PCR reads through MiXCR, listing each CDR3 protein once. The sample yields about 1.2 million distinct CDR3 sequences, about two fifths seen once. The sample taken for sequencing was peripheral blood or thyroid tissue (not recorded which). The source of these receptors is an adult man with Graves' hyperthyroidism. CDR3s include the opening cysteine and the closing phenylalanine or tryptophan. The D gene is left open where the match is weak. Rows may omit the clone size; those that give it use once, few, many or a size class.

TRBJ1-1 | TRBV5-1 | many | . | TGCGCCAGCAGCTTGAGGGATGGGGCTGAAGCTTTCTTT | CASSLRDGAEAFF
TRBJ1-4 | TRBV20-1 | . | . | TGCAGTGCTAGAGGCAGGGGAGGGGGATTCGATGAAAAACTGTTTTTT | CSARGRGGGFDEKLFF
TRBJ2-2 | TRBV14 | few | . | TGTGCCAGCAGCCTATTTTCAGGCGGTTCCGGGGAGCTGTTTTTT | CASSLFSGGSGELFF
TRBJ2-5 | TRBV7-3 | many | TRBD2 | TGTGCCAGCAGCTTAGGGGGGGGGACCAGAGAGACCCAGTACTTC | CASSLGGGTRETQYF
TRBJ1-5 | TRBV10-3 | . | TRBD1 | TGTGCCAGCAGTTACCAGGGACAGGGGGTATCCTACGAGCATTTT | CASSYQGQGVSYEHF
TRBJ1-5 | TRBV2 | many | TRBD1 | TGTGCCAGCAGGGAAGGACAGGGGAGTGTTCAGCCCCAGCATTTT | CASREGQGSVQPQHF
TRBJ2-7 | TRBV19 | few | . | TGTGCCAGTAAATCCACAGGTTATTCCTACGAGCAGTACTTC | CASKSTGYSYEQYF
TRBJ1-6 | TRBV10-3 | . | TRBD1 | TGTGCCATCAGTGATACAGGGGAAATAAATTCACCCCTCCACTTT | CAISDTGEINSPLHF
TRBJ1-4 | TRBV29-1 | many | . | TGCAGCGTTGAAGATCGCATAGGACGGGGTGAAAAACTGTTTTTT | CSVEDRIGRGEKLFF
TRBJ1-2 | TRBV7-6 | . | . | TGTGCCAGCAGCTTAGGTGTTACCGGGGGTACCTATGGCTACACCTTC | CASSLGVTGGTYGYTF
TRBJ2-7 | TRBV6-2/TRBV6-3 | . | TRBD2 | TGTGCCAGCAGAACCCGAGCGGGAGTATCGTACGAGCAGTACTTC | CASRTRAGVSYEQYF
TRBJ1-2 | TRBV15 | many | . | TGTGCCACCAGCAGAGCGGGGGACGGTGGCTACACCTTC | CATSRAGDGGYTF
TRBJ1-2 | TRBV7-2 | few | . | TGTGCCAGCAGTTGGGACGGCGAGGGCTATGGCTACACCTTC | CASSWDGEGYGYTF
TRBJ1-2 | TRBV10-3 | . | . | TGTGCCATCAGTGAGTCGTCGGCCAGGAAAGCTGGCTACACCTTC | CAISESSARKAGYTF
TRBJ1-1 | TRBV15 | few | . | TGTGCCACCAGCAGAGATAGTCTTAAAGCTTTCTTT | CATSRDSLKAFF
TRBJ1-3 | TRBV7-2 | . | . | TGTGCCAGCAATAGGGATTCTGGAAACACCATATATTTT | CASNRDSGNTIYF
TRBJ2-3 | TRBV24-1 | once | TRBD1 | TGTGCCACCAGTGACTCGGACAGGTTCAAGGATACGCAGTATTTT | CATSDSDRFKDTQYF
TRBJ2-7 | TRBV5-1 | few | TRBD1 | TGCGCCAGCAGCTTGAACAGGGGGGACTACGAGCAGTACTTC | CASSLNRGDYEQYF
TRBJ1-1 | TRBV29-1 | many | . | TGCACCGTGAGTGGTGAAGCTTTCTTT | CTVSGEAFF
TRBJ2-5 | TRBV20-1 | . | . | TGCAGTGCTAGAGATCCGCTGATGGAGACCCAGTACTTC | CSARDPLMETQYF
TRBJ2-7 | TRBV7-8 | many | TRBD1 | TGTGCCAGCAGCCCTCCTTCCGGGACAGGGACCTACGAGCAGTACTTC | CASSPPSGTGTYEQYF
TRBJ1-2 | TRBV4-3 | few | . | TGCGCCAGCAGCCAAGATCGGACCTTGGGCTACACCTTC | CASSQDRTLGYTF
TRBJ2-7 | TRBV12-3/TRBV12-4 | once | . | TGTGCCAGCAGCCAAGGCGGAGGGTCCGTCGAGCAGTACTTC | CASSQGGGSVEQYF
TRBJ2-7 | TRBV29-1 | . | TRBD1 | TGCAGCGTTGAGAATTATGAGGGACGACAGGGGGCGGTCGAGCAGTACTTC | CSVENYEGRQGAVEQYF
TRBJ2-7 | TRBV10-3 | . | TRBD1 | TGTGCCACCTGGGACAGGGGCCACGAGCAGTACTTC | CATWDRGHEQYF
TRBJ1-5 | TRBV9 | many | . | TGTGCCAGCAGCAGAGGACTACTGGATCAGCCCCAGCATTTT | CASSRGLLDQPQHF
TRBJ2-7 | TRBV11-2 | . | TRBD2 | TGTGCCAGCAGCCGAACCGGGACTAGCGGGAACTCCTACGAGCAGTACTTC | CASSRTGTSGNSYEQYF
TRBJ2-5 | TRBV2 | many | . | TGTGCCAGCACGTTTTCGGGACCGACACAAGAGACCCAGTACTTC | CASTFSGPTQETQYF
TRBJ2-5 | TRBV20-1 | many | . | TGCAGTGCTAGCCGCCTAGACTCTCTGGAAGAGACCCAGTACTTC | CSASRLDSLEETQYF
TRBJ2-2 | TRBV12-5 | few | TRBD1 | TGTGCTAGTGGTGACAGGGGGCCTGGCGGGGAGCTGTTTTTT | CASGDRGPGGELFF
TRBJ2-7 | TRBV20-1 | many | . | TGCAGTGCCGGAGGGGCCCTTACCTACGAGCAGTACTTC | CSAGGALTYEQYF
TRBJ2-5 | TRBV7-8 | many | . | TGTGCCAGCAGCAAAGACAGATCGCAAGAGACCCAGTACTTC | CASSKDRSQETQYF
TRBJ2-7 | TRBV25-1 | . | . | TGTGCCAGCAGCACAAGACAGGTCCTATCGGTGGACGAGCAGTACTTC | CASSTRQVLSVDEQYF
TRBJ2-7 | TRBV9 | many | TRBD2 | TGTGCCAGCAGCGTAGGGAACGGGGGGGCCTACGAGCAGTACTTC | CASSVGNGGAYEQYF
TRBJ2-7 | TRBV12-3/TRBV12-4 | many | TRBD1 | TGTGCCAGCAGTCCAGCCGGGACAGGGGACTACGAGCAGTACTTC | CASSPAGTGDYEQYF
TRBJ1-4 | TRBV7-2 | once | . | TGTGCCAGCAGCTTCGAAGAGGCGGCGGGCGAAAAACTGTTTTTT | CASSFEEAAGEKLFF
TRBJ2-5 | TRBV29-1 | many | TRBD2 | TGCAGCGTTGAGGGCGGGGGGGCCTCAGAGACCCAGTACTTC | CSVEGGGASETQYF
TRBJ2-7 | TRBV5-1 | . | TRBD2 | TGTGCCAGCAGCCCCTGGGACTACTACTACGAGCAGTACTTC | CASSPWDYYYEQYF
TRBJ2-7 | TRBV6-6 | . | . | TGTGCCACCCCCCCAATCTACGAGCAGTACTTC | CATPPIYEQYF
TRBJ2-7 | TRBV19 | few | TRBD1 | TGTGCCAGTAGTATCACAGGGGGCTCCTACGAGCAGTACTTC | CASSITGGSYEQYF
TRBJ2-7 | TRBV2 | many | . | TGTGCCAGCAGCGAAATCAACGAGCAGTACTTC | CASSEINEQYF
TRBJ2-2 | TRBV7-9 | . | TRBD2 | TGTGCCAGCAGCTTCCTAGCGGTGAACACCGGGGAGCTGTTTTTT | CASSFLAVNTGELFF
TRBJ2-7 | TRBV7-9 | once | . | TGTGCCAGCAGCGTAGGAATTAGCGGAACCTACGAGCAGTACTTC | CASSVGISGTYEQYF
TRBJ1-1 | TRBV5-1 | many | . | TGCGCCAGCAGGCCAGGGGTGGGCACTGAAGCTTTCTTT | CASRPGVGTEAFF
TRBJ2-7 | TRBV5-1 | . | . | TGCGCCAGCAGCCTCCACCGGGACCTAAGCTCCTACGAGCAGTACTTC | CASSLHRDLSSYEQYF
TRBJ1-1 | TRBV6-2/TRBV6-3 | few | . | TGTGCCAGCATTCGTTTGCCGGGGAACACTGAAGCTTTCTTT | CASIRLPGNTEAFF
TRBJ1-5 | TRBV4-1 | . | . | TGCGCCAGCAGCCATACAGGGATAGTGCAGCCCCAGCATTTT | CASSHTGIVQPQHF
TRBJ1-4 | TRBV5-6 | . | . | TGTGCCAGCAGCACGCCCGGGACCCAAAATGAAAAACTGTTTTTT | CASSTPGTQNEKLFF
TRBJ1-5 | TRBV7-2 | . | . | TGCGCCAGCAGCCAAGATCGGGACTTCAGTGGGCCCCAGCATTTT | CASSQDRDFSGPQHF
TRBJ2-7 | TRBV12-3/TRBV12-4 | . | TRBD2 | TGTGCCAGCAGGGGTAGCGGGAGTTACCCCTACGAGCAGTACTTC | CASRGSGSYPYEQYF
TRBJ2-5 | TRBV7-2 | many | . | TGTGCCAGCAGCTTAGGGGGTCGGGGCCAAGAGACCCAGTACTTC | CASSLGGRGQETQYF
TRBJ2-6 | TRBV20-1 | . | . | TGCAGTGGTGGGACATACTCTGGGGCCAACGTCCTGACTTTC | CSGGTYSGANVLTF
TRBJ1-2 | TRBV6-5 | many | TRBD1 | TGTGCCAGCAGTTTCGGACAGGGGGCTGGCTACACCTTC | CASSFGQGAGYTF
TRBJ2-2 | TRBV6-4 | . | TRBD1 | TGTGCCAGCAGTGACCCGGGACAGGGTTACACCGGGGAGCTGTTTTTT | CASSDPGQGYTGELFF
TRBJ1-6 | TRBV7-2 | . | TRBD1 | TGTGCCAGCAGCCCTGACCAGCGACAGGGGGCACCCCTCCACTTT | CASSPDQRQGAPLHF